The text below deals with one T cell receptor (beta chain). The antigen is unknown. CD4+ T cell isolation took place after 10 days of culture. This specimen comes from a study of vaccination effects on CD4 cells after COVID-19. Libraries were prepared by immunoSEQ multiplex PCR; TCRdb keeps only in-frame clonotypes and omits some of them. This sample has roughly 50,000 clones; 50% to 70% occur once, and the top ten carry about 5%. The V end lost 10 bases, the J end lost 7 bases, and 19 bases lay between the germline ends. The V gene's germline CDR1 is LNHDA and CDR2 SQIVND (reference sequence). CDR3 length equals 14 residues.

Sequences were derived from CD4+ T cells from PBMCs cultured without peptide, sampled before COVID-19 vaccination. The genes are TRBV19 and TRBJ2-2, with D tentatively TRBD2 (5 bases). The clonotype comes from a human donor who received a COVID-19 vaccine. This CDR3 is CATASGVNYGELFF. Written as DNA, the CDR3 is TGTGCCACCGCCTCCGGGGTGAACTACGGGGAGCTGTTTTTT.